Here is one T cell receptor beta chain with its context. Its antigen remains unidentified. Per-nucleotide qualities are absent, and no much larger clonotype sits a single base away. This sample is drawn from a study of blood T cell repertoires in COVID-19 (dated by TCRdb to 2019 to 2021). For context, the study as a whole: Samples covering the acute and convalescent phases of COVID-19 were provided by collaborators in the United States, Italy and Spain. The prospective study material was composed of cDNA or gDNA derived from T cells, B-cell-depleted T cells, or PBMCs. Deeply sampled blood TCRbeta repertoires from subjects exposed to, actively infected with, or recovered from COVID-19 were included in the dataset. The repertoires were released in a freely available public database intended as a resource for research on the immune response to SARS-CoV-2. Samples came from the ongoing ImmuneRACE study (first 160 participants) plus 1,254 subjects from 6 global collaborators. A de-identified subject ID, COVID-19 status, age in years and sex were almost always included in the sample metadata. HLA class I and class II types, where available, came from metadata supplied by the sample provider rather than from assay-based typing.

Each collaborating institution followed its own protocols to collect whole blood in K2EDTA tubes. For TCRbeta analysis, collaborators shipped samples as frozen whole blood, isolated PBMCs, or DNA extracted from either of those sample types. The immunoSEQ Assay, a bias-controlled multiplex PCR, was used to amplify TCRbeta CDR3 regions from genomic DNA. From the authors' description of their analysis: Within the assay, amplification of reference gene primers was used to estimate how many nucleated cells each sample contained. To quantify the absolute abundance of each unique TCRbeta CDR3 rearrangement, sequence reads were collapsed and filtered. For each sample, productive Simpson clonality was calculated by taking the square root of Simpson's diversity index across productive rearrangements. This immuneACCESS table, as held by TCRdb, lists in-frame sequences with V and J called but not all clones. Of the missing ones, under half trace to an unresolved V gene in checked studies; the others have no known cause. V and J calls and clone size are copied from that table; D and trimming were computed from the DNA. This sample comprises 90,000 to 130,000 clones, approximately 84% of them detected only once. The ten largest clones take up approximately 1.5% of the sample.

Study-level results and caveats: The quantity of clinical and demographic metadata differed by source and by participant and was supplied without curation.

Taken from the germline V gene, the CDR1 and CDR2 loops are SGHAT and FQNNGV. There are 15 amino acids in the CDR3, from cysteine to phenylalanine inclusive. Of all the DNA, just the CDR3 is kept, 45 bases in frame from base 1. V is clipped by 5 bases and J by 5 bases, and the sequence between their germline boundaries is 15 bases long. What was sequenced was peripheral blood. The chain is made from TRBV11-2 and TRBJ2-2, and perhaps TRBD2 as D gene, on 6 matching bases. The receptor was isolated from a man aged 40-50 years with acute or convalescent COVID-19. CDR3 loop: CASSQWGVTTGELFF. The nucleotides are TGTGCCAGCAGCCAATGGGGGGTTACGACCGGGGAGCTGTTTTTT.